Below are 24 T cell receptor beta chains sequenced from a single sample in a study of multiple sclerosis patients with progressive multifocal leukoencephalopathy (dated 2019 in TCRdb). According to the study, the label for this sample's time point signals: before natalizumab initiation. The library was made by the immunoSEQ multiplex PCR assay. TCRdb retrieved this table from immuneACCESS and kept in-frame rearrangements only. Not all clones are present; in checked studies, unresolved V genes account for under half, and no reason is known for the remainder. This sample gives fewer than 35,000 clones in total; approximately 89% of them show up just once. The ten largest account for about 1.5% of the sample. What was sequenced was PBMCs. The receptor source for this set is a human donor with multiple sclerosis.

A few counts support this clone. The rearrangement joins TRBV10-3 to TRBJ2-5; 9 bases map to TRBD2. The end of the DNA is better explained by TRBJ2-7, so the J call may be wrong. Per germline, CDR1 ENHRY and CDR2 SYGVKD. The CDR3 covers 14 residues. As DNA, the CDR3 is TGTGCCATCCGTAGCGGGAGTAGCTCCTACGAGCAGTACTTC. Its translation is CAIRSGSSSYEQYF.

The chain couples TRBV14 to TRBJ1-1; D might be TRBD1 (6 bases). The CDR3 runs to 15 residues. Trimming left V 3 bases short and J 3 bases short, with 14 bases between. Germline-derived CDR1 and CDR2 are SGHDN and FVKESK. The CDR3 DNA reads as TGTGCCAGCAGCCAGGGGAAAGGGGGACACACTGAAGCTTTCTTT. It encodes CASSQGKGGHTEAFF.

The chain recombines TRBV5-6 with TRBJ2-1; possibly TRBD1 or TRBD2 for D (5 bases each). The CDR3 totals 14 residues. The germline gives CDR1 SGHDT, CDR2 YYEEEE. Trimming shortened V by 7 bases and J by 7 bases, and 18 bases separated the two germline ends. Written as DNA, the CDR3 is TGTGCCAGCGGGGGTGGCTTCCAATGGAATGAGCAGTTCTTC. Protein: CASGGGFQWNEQFF.

This chain uses TRBV9 with TRBJ2-7; no firm D call. The V gene lost 3 bases and the J gene lost 4 bases, with 11 bases spanning the gap. The length of the CDR3 is 13 residues. The germline V gene has CDR1 SGDLS and CDR2 YYNGEE. The CDR3, as DNA: TGTGCCAGCAGCGGACCCCCCGGTTACGAGCAGTACTTC. Amino acid sequence: CASSGPPGYEQYF. Supplemented by reference TRBV9 and TRBJ2-7, the full variable domain reads DSGVTQTPKHLITATGQRVTLRCSPRSGDLSVYWYQQSLDQGLQFLIQYYNGEERAKGNILERFSAQQFPDLHSELNLSSLELGDSALYFCASSGPPGYEQYFGPGTRLTVT.

The chain carries TRBV29-1 and TRBJ1-1; TRBD1 matches at 7 bases. V was pared by 4 bases and J by 3 bases, with 5 bases of the junction left unmatched. The CDR3 has 13 residues. Germline V CDR1 and CDR2: SQVTM, ANQGSEA. The CDR3 DNA follows: TGCAGCGTTGTAGGGGGCAGGGACACTGAAGCTTTCTTT. Its protein is CSVVGGRDTEAFF. Full variable domain (missing parts from reference TRBV29-1 and TRBJ1-1): SAVISQKPSRDICQRGTSLTIQCQVDSQVTMMFWYRQQPGQSLTLIATANQGSEATYESGFVIDKFPISRPNLTFSTLTVSNMSPEDSSIYLCSVVGGRDTEAFFGQGTRLTVV.

This chain links TRBV18 with TRBJ1-2, with D maybe TRBD1 (5 bases). The CDR3 has 15 amino acids. Trimming took 4 bases from V and 5 from J, leaving 17 bases between them. CDR1 is KGHSH and CDR2 is LQKENI in the germline V gene. DNA for the CDR3: TGTGCCAGCTCACAAAACTCGGGACTTCTTTATGGCTACACCTTC. Its protein is CASSQNSGLLYGYTF.

The rearrangement uses TRBV28 and TRBJ2-5, with D tentatively TRBD2 (5 bases). Near its end, the DNA agrees better with TRBJ2-7, so the J call may be wrong. CDR3 length equals 16 residues. The germline CDR1 and CDR2 sequences are MDHEN and SYDVKM. CDR3 residues: CASSLLQDLYSYEQYF. In nucleotides, the CDR3 is TGTGCCAGCAGTTTATTGCAGGACTTGTACTCCTACGAGCAGTACTTC.

The genes are TRBV27 and TRBJ2-7; 9 bases are a match to TRBD1. The trim removed 6 bases at V and 2 bases at J, leaving 5 bases unmatched. CDR1 is MNHEY, CDR2 SMNVEV, per germline (reference sequence). This CDR3 is built from 14 residues. As DNA, the CDR3 is TGTGCCAGCAGGAGCCGGGACAGGGCCTACGAGCAGTACTTC. Residues: CASRSRDRAYEQYF.

This chain uses TRBV27 with TRBJ1-1, with 9 bases fitting TRBD1. The germline V gene encodes CDR1 MNHEY and CDR2 SMNVEV (reference sequence). This CDR3 has 14 residues. After removal of 3 bases from V and 4 bases from J, the junction contained 3 bases not matched to a gene. DNA of the CDR3: TGTGCCAGCAGTTTGTTGACAGGGGGCACTGAAGCTTTCTTT. It is translated as CASSLLTGGTEAFF.

V usage is TRBV6-5 and J usage is TRBJ1-1; maybe TRBD1 (6 bases). This CDR3 has 14 residues. Trimming stripped 0 bases from V and 6 bases from J, with 11 bases between. CDR1 is MNHEY, CDR2 SVGAGI, per germline. CDR3 residues: CASSYSTGMPEAFF. CDR3 sequence (DNA): TGTGCCAGCAGTTACTCTACAGGGATGCCTGAAGCTTTCTTT.

V gene TRBV7-2 combines with J gene TRBJ2-1, with 7 positions matching TRBD2. The V and J ends lost 5 bases and 1 base, in that order; junction bases with no gene match: 2. The CDR3 loop spans 14 amino acids. Looked up from germline, CDR1 is SGHTA and CDR2 is FQGNSA. The CDR3 here is CASSPGGSYNEQFF. The CDR3 DNA follows: TGTGCCAGCAGCCCCGGGGGGTCCTACAATGAGCAGTTCTTC.

The chain employs TRBV19 and TRBJ1-3; TRBD1 aligns across 9 bases. Germline trimming cut 6 bases from V and 0 bases from J; bases unmatched to any gene: 3. Per the germline V gene, CDR1 is LNHDA and CDR2 is SQIVND (reference sequence). This CDR3 is 15 amino acids long. CDR3 bases: TGTGCCAGTAGCCACAGGGGGCACTCTGGAAACACCATATATTTT. The encoded protein is CASSHRGHSGNTIYF.

The CDR3: CASSLGRVNNEQFF. The CDR3 bases are TGTGCCAGCAGCTTGGGGCGGGTCAACAATGAGCAGTTCTTC. The V and J genes are TRBV7-9 and TRBJ2-1; D may be TRBD1 or TRBD2 (5 bases each). CDR1 SEHNR and CDR2 FQNEAQ come from the germline V gene (reference sequence). The CDR3 is made up of 14 amino acids. V was shortened by 3 bases and J by 5 bases, with 11 bases between the two germline ends.

There are a few counts of this clone. The chain carries TRBV10-3 and TRBJ1-2, with D possibly matching TRBD1 (5 bases). CDR3 length: 13 residues. The germline CDR1 and CDR2 sequences are ENHRY and SYGVKD. V lost 7 bases to trimming and J lost 2 bases, with 11 bases between them. CDR3 residues: CAITWTPNYGYTF. The CDR3 DNA follows: TGTGCCATCACCTGGACACCGAACTATGGCTACACCTTC.

The chain carries TRBV5-1 and TRBJ1-4; D call uncertain. The CDR3 has 16 amino acids. Trimming shortened V by 4 bases and J by 8 bases, and 21 bases separated the two germline ends. Germline CDR1 reads SGHRS; CDR2 reads YFSETQ. DNA of the CDR3: TGCGCCAGCAGCGGGGAAGGAAAGGGTAAAACAGAAAAACTGTTTTTT. Amino acids: CASSGEGKGKTEKLFF.

This chain joins TRBV28 and TRBJ2-3; unclear D gene. V shed 5 bases and J shed 2 bases, with 8 bases lying between them. The CDR3 runs to 13 residues. Germline CDR1 is MDHEN and CDR2 is SYDVKM. CDR3 DNA: TGTGCCAGCAGTCGCGAAGACACAGATACGCAGTATTTT. The encoded protein is CASSREDTDTQYF.

The CDR3: CACHRGTEAFF. In DNA, the CDR3 is TGTGCCTGTCACAGGGGCACTGAAGCTTTCTTT. The rearrangement links TRBV7-2 to TRBJ1-1; 7 bases are shared with TRBD1. Trimming cost V 11 bases and J 4 bases; bases outside gene matches: 4. The CDR3 covers 11 residues. CDR1 SGHTA and CDR2 FQGNSA come from the germline V gene.

This clone was observed a few times. This chain connects TRBV6-5 to TRBJ2-7; possible D gene TRBD2, 6 bases. Between the trimmed V and J ends, which lost 6 bases and 2 bases, there was a span of 17 bases. The CDR3 has 15 residues. Looked up from germline, CDR1 is MNHEY and CDR2 is SVGAGI. In DNA, the CDR3 is TGTGCCAGCAGGTTCCGGGGGACGGGGACCTACGAGCAGTACTTC. Protein sequence: CASRFRGTGTYEQYF.

The chain uses TRBV19 and TRBJ2-5, with TRBD2 identical over 7 bases. The J call may be incorrect, as the DNA end agrees better with TRBJ2-7. From germline, CDR1 is LNHDA and CDR2 SQIVND (reference sequence). The CDR3 runs 15 residues. DNA for the CDR3: TGTGCCAGTTCAAATGGGGGAGGGAGCTCCTACGAGCAGTACTTC. The encoded protein is CASSNGGGSSYEQYF.

This chain links TRBV5-1 with TRBJ2-1; D unclear. The CDR3 spans 15 residues. Germline lookup yields CDR1 SGHRS and CDR2 YFSETQ. Trimming removed 0 bases from V and 1 base from J, with 8 bases in between. CDR3 residues: CASSLAIGSYNEQFF. In DNA form, the CDR3 reads TGCGCCAGCAGCTTGGCGATAGGGTCCTACAATGAGCAGTTCTTC.

This chain uses TRBV6-5 with TRBJ1-4, with D possibly TRBD1 on 5 matching bases. V lost 6 bases and J lost 8, with 16 bases in between. Germline values: CDR1 MNHEY, CDR2 SVGAGI. CDR3 length equals 14 residues. CDR3 coding DNA: TGTGCCAGCAGCCCTCGCAGGGTATGGGAAAAACTGTTTTTT. It specifies CASSPRRVWEKLFF.

This clone is a singleton in its sample. V usage is TRBV7-2 and J usage is TRBJ2-1, with D unclear. Trimming took off 4 bases at V and 5 bases at J, with 12 bases between the two ends. The CDR3 runs 14 residues. Germline CDR1 SGHTA, CDR2 FQGNSA. The chain's CDR3 is CASSSWTADNEQFF. As DNA, the CDR3 is TGTGCCAGCAGCTCCTGGACCGCTGACAATGAGCAGTTCTTC. Complete variable domain (other parts from reference TRBV7-2 and TRBJ2-1): GAGVSQSPSNKVTEKGKDVELRCDPISGHTALYWYRQSLGQGLEFLIYFQGNSAPDKSGLPSDRFSAERTGGSVSTLTIQRTQQEDSAVYLCASSSWTADNEQFFGPGTRLTVL.

This chain joins TRBV29-1 and TRBJ1-2; 7 positions match TRBD1. The V and J ends lost 1 base and 4 bases, in that order; junction bases with no gene match: 12. CDR3 length: 16 residues. Germline V gene data show CDR1 as SQVTM and CDR2 as ANQGSEA. The CDR3 sequence: CSVEVPSTGSGYGYTF. DNA for the CDR3: TGCAGCGTTGAAGTCCCCTCGACAGGGTCGGGCTATGGCTACACCTTC.

The gene calls are TRBV5-4 and TRBJ2-7; weak D call: TRBD1 (7 bases). The CDR3 has 15 amino acids. V was pared by 2 bases and J by 6 bases, with 18 bases between. Germline V gene sequence: CDR1 SGHNT, CDR2 YYREEE (reference sequence). In nucleotides, the CDR3 is TGTGCCAGCAGCTTCGGGGGACAGTCACCCCTCGAGCAGTACTTC. Translating gives CASSFGGQSPLEQYF.